A single sample is the source of the 9 T cell receptor beta chains below, sequenced in a study of cytomegalovirus exposure and HLA in healthy donors (dated by TCRdb to 2015 to 2018). Library construction relied on the immunoSEQ multiplex PCR assay. The multiplex PCR relied on a mix of 60 forward primers for TCR Vbeta segments and 13 reverse primers for TCR Jbeta segments. TCRdb took this table from immuneACCESS and kept in-frame rearrangements with V and J called. Such tables lack part of the clones; where checked against another copy, unresolved V genes explain under half of the gap, and the rest is unexplained. Here the sample has 170,000 or so clones; roughly 78% occur a single time. The top ten hold roughly 13% of the sample. Sequenced input: PBMCs. These receptor sequences come from a woman aged 45-59 years in good health and CMV-seropositive.

V and J are TRBV6-5 and TRBJ1-5; D not certain. The CDR3 length is 15 residues. Trimming cost V 4 bases and J 0 bases, with 10 bases left between them. CDR1 and CDR2 from the germline V gene are MNHEY and SVGAGI. The CDR3 coding sequence is TGTGCCAGCAGTTTCGGCGGGAATAGCAATCAGCCCCAGCATTTT. Protein sequence: CASSFGGNSNQPQHF.

V gene TRBV5-5 combines with J gene TRBJ2-5; 7 bases are a match to TRBD1. The CDR3 length is 13 residues. Germline loops: CDR1 SGHKS, CDR2 YYEKEE (reference sequence). The J segment lost 5 bases and the V segment lost 4 bases, leaving 5 bases of the junction unmatched. The CDR3 sequence: CASSPTGPETQYF. The CDR3 DNA reads as TGTGCCAGCAGCCCGACAGGGCCCGAGACCCAGTACTTC. Filled out from reference TRBV5-5 and TRBJ2-5, the complete variable domain reads DAGVTQSPTHLIKTRGQQVTLRCSPISGHKSVSWYQQVLGQGPQFIFQYYEKEERGRGNFPDRFSARQFPNYSSELNVNALLLGDSALYLCASSPTGPETQYFGPGTRLLVL.

The table lists this clone with a few counts. V and J are TRBV7-8 and TRBJ2-5; 7 bases fit TRBD1. The CDR3 is made up of 13 amino acids. Germline CDR1 and CDR2: SGHVS and FQNEAQ. Trimming took 1 base from V and 4 from J; bases not matched to a gene: 0. Here the CDR3 DNA reads TGTGCCAGCAGCTTAGGGGACAGAGAGACCCAGTACTTC. It yields the protein CASSLGDRETQYF.

V and J are TRBV7-3 and TRBJ1-1; D gene unclear. The length of the CDR3 is 13 residues. CDR1 is SGHTA and CDR2 is FQGTGA in the germline V gene. Trimming stripped 4 bases from V and 1 base from J, with 7 bases between. Written as DNA, the CDR3 is TGTGCCAGCAGCTCGTACAGGAACACTGAAGCTTTCTTT. It yields the protein CASSSYRNTEAFF. The complete variable domain, with remaining parts taken from reference TRBV7-3 and TRBJ1-1, reads GAGVSQTPSNKVTEKGKYVELRCDPISGHTALYWYRQSLGQGPEFLIYFQGTGAADDSGLPNDRFFAVRPEGSVSTLKIQRTERGDSAVYLCASSSYRNTEAFFGQGTRLTVV.

This chain joins TRBV23-1 and TRBJ2-4; D may be TRBD1 (5 bases). TRBV23-1 is marked as an open reading frame, function uncertain. There are 16 residues in the CDR3. V gave up 1 base and J gave up 6 bases, with 16 bases separating them. In DNA form, the CDR3 reads TGCGCCAGCAGTCAATTAGTCACAGGCCTACCAAACATTCAGTACTTC. Amino acid sequence: CASSQLVTGLPNIQYF.

The genes are TRBV6-4 and TRBJ1-1; no clear D. Per germline, CDR1 MRHNA and CDR2 SNTAGT. This CDR3 spans 15 amino acids. V lost 5 bases, J lost 0 bases, and 13 bases lay in between. CDR3 in amino acids: CASSPGTEMNTEAFF. DNA for the CDR3: TGTGCCAGCAGTCCAGGAACCGAAATGAACACTGAAGCTTTCTTT.

The chain uses TRBV6-1 and TRBJ2-5; 9 nucleotides agree with TRBD2. CDR1 is MNHNS and CDR2 is SASEGT in the germline V gene. The CDR3 is 15 residues long. The V and J ends lost 4 bases and 8 bases, in that order; junction bases with no gene match: 11. The CDR3 nucleotides are TGTGCCAGCAGTGCAACGCTGACTAGCGGCGGAACCCAGTACTTC. Translated, it gives CASSATLTSGGTQYF.

The V and J genes are TRBV6-1 and TRBJ2-5; 9 nucleotides agree with TRBD2. With V trimmed by 0 bases and J by 2 bases, 4 bases remained unmatched. This CDR3 has 16 amino acids. Germline CDR1 MNHNS, CDR2 SASEGT. The CDR3 sequence: CASSEAPTSGQETQYF. The CDR3 bases are TGTGCCAGCAGTGAAGCGCCGACTAGCGGACAAGAGACCCAGTACTTC.

The chain employs TRBV5-1 and TRBJ2-3; the match to TRBD2 covers 15 bases. The CDR3 extends over 15 amino acids. Germline CDR1 SGHRS, CDR2 YFSETQ. The V segment lost 4 bases and the J segment 7 bases; nucleotides outside the gene matches: 4. The CDR3 bases are TGCGCCAGCAGCCGAGGGACTAGCGGGGGGTATACGCAGTATTTT. This sequence encodes CASSRGTSGGYTQYF.